A single sample gave rise to the 32 T cell receptor beta chains below, sequenced in a study of memory CD4+ T cells and cytomegalovirus serostatus. Measured with immunoSEQ multiplex PCR; TCRdb has only the in-frame clones, and not every one. Here the sample spans about 61,000 clones, 75% to 85% being singletons. Single viable CD3+CD4+CD8-CD45RO+ cells were sorted as the memory CD4+ T cells. The sequencing input was memory CD4+ T cells from blood. All receptors derive from an adult in good health and CMV-seronegative.

The rearrangement links TRBV6-5 to TRBJ1-5; a possible D gene is TRBD1 (5 bases). Trimming removed 5 bases from V and 7 bases from J, with 12 bases in between. The CDR3 is 13 residues long. The germline V gene encodes CDR1 MNHEY and CDR2 SVGAGI. CDR3 in DNA: TGTGCCAGCAGTCCCCGGGGGAGACAGCCCCAGCATTTT. This codes for CASSPRGRQPQHF.

This clone was recorded only once. The rearrangement links TRBV19 to TRBJ2-7, with TRBD1 as a possible D gene (6 bases). The CDR3 sequence is 14 residues long. CDR1 LNHDA and CDR2 SQIVND come from the germline V gene (reference sequence). The V end was cut by 4 bases, the J end by 2 bases, with 12 bases between. The CDR3 spells CASSTRGLAYEQYF. The CDR3 coding sequence is TGTGCCAGTAGTACCAGGGGTCTAGCCTACGAGCAGTACTTC.

The chain links TRBV5-1 to TRBJ1-2; D gene ambiguous. This CDR3 has 13 residues. The V end lost 0 bases, the J end lost 8 bases, and 11 bases lay between the germline ends. CDR1 SGHRS and CDR2 YFSETQ come from the germline V gene. CDR3 coding DNA: TGCGCCAGCAGCTTGGCGGGCGTTGAGGGCTACACCTTC. Its protein product is CASSLAGVEGYTF. The complete variable domain, with remaining parts taken from reference TRBV5-1 and TRBJ1-2, reads KAGVTQTPRYLIKTRGQQVTLSCSPISGHRSVSWYQQTPGQGLQFLFEYFSETQRNKGNFPGRFSGRQFSNSRSEMNVSTLELGDSALYLCASSLAGVEGYTFGSGTRLTVV.

The chain joins TRBV7-2 to TRBJ2-5; TRBD1 matches 10 bases. Looked up from germline, CDR1 is SGHTA and CDR2 is FQGNSA. The CDR3 covers 15 residues. The ends lost 3 bases at V and 4 bases at J; junction bases unmatched: 5. The CDR3, as DNA: TGTGCCAGCAGCTTCCCGACAGGGGGCGCAGAGACCCAGTACTTC. Amino acids: CASSFPTGGAETQYF. The variable domain in full, with the rest retrieved from reference TRBV7-2 and TRBJ2-5, is GAGVSQSPSNKVTEKGKDVELRCDPISGHTALYWYRQSLGQGLEFLIYFQGNSAPDKSGLPSDRFSAERTGGSVSTLTIQRTQQEDSAVYLCASSFPTGGAETQYFGPGTRLLVL.

This clone was seen a few times. V gene TRBV27 combines with J gene TRBJ2-7; 7 bases align to TRBD1. The CDR3 is made up of 17 amino acids. Germline loops: CDR1 MNHEY, CDR2 SMNVEV (reference sequence). J gave up 5 bases and V 6 bases, and 19 bases lay outside the gene matches. CDR3 in DNA: TGTGCCAGCAGCCTTCGACAGGGTGGTGTCTTGATCCACGAGCAGTACTTC. Translating it yields CASSLRQGGVLIHEQYF.

This clone occurred once. This chain joins TRBV25-1 and TRBJ1-2; D remains ambiguous. Germline CDR1 and CDR2: MGHDK and SYGVNS. This CDR3 region has 12 residues. With 5 bases removed from V and 0 bases from J, the gap between germline ends came to 4 bases. CDR3 coding DNA: TGTGCCAGCAGTCCCTCTAACTATGGCTACACCTTC. Translating gives CASSPSNYGYTF.

The rearrangement links TRBV11-2 to TRBJ2-1; D is perhaps TRBD1 or TRBD2 (7 bases each). Germline CDR1 reads SGHAT; CDR2 reads FQNNGV. Trimming took 5 bases from V and 9 from J, leaving 17 bases between them. The CDR3 totals 14 residues. The CDR3 DNA is TGTGCCAGCAGCACCTCTGGCAGGGGGGGTGAGCAGTTCTTC. This sequence encodes CASSTSGRGGEQFF.

This clone appeared a few times. The chain couples TRBV5-1 to TRBJ2-7, with D maybe TRBD2 (5 bases). CDR3 length equals 14 residues. Per the germline V gene, CDR1 is SGHRS and CDR2 is YFSETQ. V was trimmed by 0 bases and J by 4 bases, leaving 11 bases between them. CDR3 nucleotides: TGCGCCAGCAGCTTGGAGGGAGAGGAGTACGAGCAGTACTTC. This codes for CASSLEGEEYEQYF. The full variable domain, rest sourced from reference TRBV5-1 and TRBJ2-7, is KAGVTQTPRYLIKTRGQQVTLSCSPISGHRSVSWYQQTPGQGLQFLFEYFSETQRNKGNFPGRFSGRQFSNSRSEMNVSTLELGDSALYLCASSLEGEEYEQYFGPGTRLTVT.

Judged by abundance, this clone is medium-sized. The V call is TRBV19, the J call TRBJ2-3; the match to TRBD1 covers 7 bases. CDR1 LNHDA and CDR2 SQIVND come from the germline V gene (reference sequence). This CDR3 has 13 residues. With 9 bases clipped from V and 3 bases from J, the junction kept 6 bases outside the gene matches. The CDR3 sequence is CASRDRPTDTQYF. CDR3 nucleotide sequence: TGTGCCAGCCGGGACAGACCTACAGATACGCAGTATTTT.

The rearrangement joins TRBV7-9 to TRBJ1-6; D gene ambiguous. Per the germline V gene, CDR1 is SEHNR and CDR2 is FQNEAQ (reference sequence). Deletions cut 9 bases from V and 7 bases from J, with 13 bases between. The CDR3 contains 13 residues. In DNA, the CDR3 is TGTGCCAGTTCCACAACGGAGAATTCACCCCTCCACTTT. It encodes CASSTTENSPLHF.

This chain joins TRBV7-7 and TRBJ2-5, with 7 bases matching TRBD2. There are 15 residues in the CDR3. Per the germline V gene, CDR1 is SSHAT and CDR2 is FNYEAQ (reference sequence). V was clipped by 1 base and J by 7 bases; unmatched bases: 9. The CDR3 loop is CASSLGATSAGTQYF. In nucleotides, the CDR3 is TGTGCCAGCAGCTTAGGGGCAACTAGCGCGGGGACCCAGTACTTC.

CDR3: CASSLWEQGHGEQFF. The CDR3 coding sequence is TGCGCCAGCAGCTTATGGGAACAGGGACACGGGGAGCAGTTCTTC. The gene calls are TRBV5-1 and TRBJ2-1, with D tentatively TRBD1 (6 bases). The V and J ends lost 2 bases and 10 bases respectively, with 19 bases between them. Germline CDR1 SGHRS, CDR2 YFSETQ. This CDR3 region has 15 residues.

The V call is TRBV7-3, the J call TRBJ2-7; D possibly matches TRBD1 or TRBD2 (5 bases each). The CDR3 runs to 13 residues. The V end lost 5 bases, the J end lost 4 bases, and 12 bases lay between the germline ends. Germline V gene data show CDR1 as SGHTA and CDR2 as FQGTGA. Here the CDR3 reads CASSRDPGYEQYF. The CDR3, as DNA: TGTGCCAGCAGCCGGGACCCCGGGTACGAGCAGTACTTC.

The chain has TRBV19 and TRBJ1-2; D remains ambiguous. The CDR3 runs to 14 residues. Trimming removed 9 bases from V and 8 bases from J, with 22 bases in between. CDR1 is LNHDA, CDR2 SQIVND, per germline (reference sequence). DNA of the CDR3: TGTGCCAGCGGGGATCTAGGGAGGGAGGAAGGCTACACCTTC. Its translation is CASGDLGREEGYTF.

This chain links TRBV5-1 with TRBJ2-7; D gene uncertain. The CDR3 length is 11 residues. Germline V gives CDR1 SGHRS, CDR2 YFSETQ. With 0 bases removed from V and 3 bases from J, the gap between germline ends came to 1 base. CDR3 nucleotides: TGCGCCAGCAGCTTGGACTACGAGCAGTACTTC. Its protein product is CASSLDYEQYF. The variable domain in full, completed from reference TRBV5-1 and TRBJ2-7, reads KAGVTQTPRYLIKTRGQQVTLSCSPISGHRSVSWYQQTPGQGLQFLFEYFSETQRNKGNFPGRFSGRQFSNSRSEMNVSTLELGDSALYLCASSLDYEQYFGPGTRLTVT.

This clone came up once. The chain uses TRBV6-6 and TRBJ2-2; a possible D gene is TRBD1 (6 bases). The germline gives CDR1 MNHNY, CDR2 SVGAGI (reference sequence). The CDR3 contains 14 residues. V lost 5 bases to trimming and J lost 3 bases, with 10 bases between them. CDR3 protein: CASSVDRHTGELFF. As DNA, the CDR3 is TGTGCCAGCAGTGTGGACAGACACACCGGGGAGCTGTTTTTT.

The chain uses TRBV10-2 and TRBJ2-2; 9 nucleotides agree with TRBD1. CDR1 and CDR2 (germline): WSHSY, SAAADI. The CDR3 is 16 amino acids. With V trimmed by 3 bases and J by 7 bases, 9 bases remained unmatched. The CDR3: CASSDNRGLGIGELFF. CDR3 in DNA: TGCGCCAGCAGTGATAACAGGGGGCTCGGTATCGGGGAGCTGTTTTTT.

This clone came up once. The chain combines TRBV2 with TRBJ2-7, with TRBD2 identical over 7 bases. The CDR3 extends over 15 amino acids. The trim removed 6 bases at V and 1 base at J, leaving 9 bases unmatched. Germline loops: CDR1 SNHLY, CDR2 FYNNEI. The CDR3 loop reads CASRYLAAPSYEQYF. The DNA of the CDR3 is TGTGCCAGCAGATATCTAGCGGCCCCTTCCTACGAGCAGTACTTC.

This clone is classed as medium-sized. The chain couples TRBV2 to TRBJ2-7; 8 nucleotides agree with TRBD1. Germline lookup yields CDR1 SNHLY and CDR2 FYNNEI. The V segment lost 0 bases and the J segment 2 bases; nucleotides outside the gene matches: 3. This CDR3 contains 15 residues. The CDR3 DNA sequence: TGTGCCAGCAGTGAAGCGCAGGGGGCCCCCTACGAGCAGTACTTC. Its translation: CASSEAQGAPYEQYF.

V is TRBV6-5 and J is TRBJ2-7; 9 bases line up with TRBD2. Germline-derived CDR1 and CDR2 are MNHEY and SVGAGI. Trimming took 4 bases from V and 7 from J; bases not matched to a gene: 11. This CDR3 is built from 15 residues. The CDR3 protein is CASSSYSGGAGEQYF. CDR3 sequence (DNA): TGTGCCAGCAGTTCTTATAGCGGGGGAGCGGGAGAGCAGTACTTC.

This sequence joins TRBV7-2 and TRBJ2-6; D is ambiguous. Looked up from germline, CDR1 is SGHTA and CDR2 is FQGNSA. The CDR3 consists of 16 residues. V lost 1 base, J lost 0 bases, and 7 bases lay in between. The CDR3, as DNA: TGTGCCAGCAGCTTAGTCAGCTTCTCTGGGGCCAACGTCCTGACTTTC. Encoded protein: CASSLVSFSGANVLTF.

The chain employs TRBV14 and TRBJ2-5; maybe TRBD2 (6 bases). Trimming pared 3 bases from V and 1 base from J, leaving 15 bases between. Germline V gene data show CDR1 as SGHDN and CDR2 as FVKESK. This CDR3 has 16 amino acids. The CDR3 loop reads CASSQGRGDTQETQYF. The CDR3 nucleotides read TGTGCCAGCAGCCAGGGGCGGGGAGACACCCAAGAGACCCAGTACTTC.

This chain joins TRBV18 and TRBJ2-4; D call uncertain. This CDR3 region has 17 residues. Germline assignment: CDR1 KGHSH and CDR2 LQKENI. V was pared by 3 bases and J by 3 bases, with 18 bases between. The CDR3 loop reads CASSPTTGKSVKNIQYF. The CDR3 bases are TGTGCCAGCTCACCGACGACTGGGAAATCGGTCAAAAACATTCAGTACTTC.

This clone was found a few times. V gene TRBV5-1 combines with J gene TRBJ1-4; D call uncertain. Per the germline V gene, CDR1 is SGHRS and CDR2 is YFSETQ. This CDR3 has 16 residues. Trimming pared 2 bases from V and 7 bases from J, leaving 18 bases between. In DNA, the CDR3 is TGCGCCAGCAGCTTTGGTCGGGGAGGTCCAAGTGAAAAACTGTTTTTT. It encodes CASSFGRGGPSEKLFF.

For this clone: The sample contains more than one DNA sequence encoding this CDR3. The J gene is TRBJ2-7, the V gene TRBV6-1, with 11 bases lining up with TRBD1. Germline values: CDR1 MNHNS, CDR2 SASEGT. This CDR3 comprises 14 residues. Germline trimming cut 9 bases from V and 2 bases from J; bases unmatched to any gene: 6. The CDR3 loop is CASSRDRGTYEQYF. CDR3 sequence (DNA): TGTGCCAGTTCACGGGACAGGGGGACCTACGAGCAGTACTTC.

The gene calls are TRBV2 and TRBJ2-5; D call uncertain. Germline assignment: CDR1 SNHLY and CDR2 FYNNEI. Trimming stripped 7 bases from V and 3 bases from J, with 6 bases between. CDR3 size: 11 residues. DNA for the CDR3: TGTGCCAGCACCAAGAAAGAGACCCAGTACTTC. Translating gives CASTKKETQYF.

The chain is built from TRBV11-2 and TRBJ2-5; perhaps D is TRBD1 or TRBD2 (5 bases each). Trimming left V 1 base short and J 5 bases short, with 11 bases between. The CDR3 has 14 amino acids. The V gene's germline CDR1 is SGHAT and CDR2 FQNNGV. DNA for the CDR3: TGTGCCAGCAGCTTAGGGTCCGGGGCGGAGACCCAGTACTTC. Protein: CASSLGSGAETQYF. Using reference TRBV11-2 and TRBJ2-5 for the parts outside the CDR3, the full variable domain is EAGVAQSPRYKIIEKRQSVAFWCNPISGHATLYWYQQILGQGPKLLIQFQNNGVVDDSQLPKDRFSAERLKGVDSTLKIQPAKLEDSAVYLCASSLGSGAETQYFGPGTRLLVL.

The chain is built from TRBV29-1 and TRBJ2-7; 7 nucleotides match TRBD1. Looked up from germline, CDR1 is SQVTM and CDR2 is ANQGSEA. This CDR3 has 12 residues. Trimming removed 8 bases from V and 2 bases from J; junction bases left unmatched: 6. The CDR3 reads CSTWDRAYEQYF. CDR3 DNA sequence: TGCAGCACATGGGACAGAGCCTACGAGCAGTACTTC.

This chain connects TRBV18 to TRBJ2-1; D is unclear. Germline V gene data show CDR1 as KGHSH and CDR2 as LQKENI. V was shortened by 2 bases and J by 0 bases, with 11 bases between the two germline ends. The CDR3 spans 16 residues. The DNA for the CDR3 is TGTGCCAGCTCACCATCTGCTGGAACCTCCTACAATGAGCAGTTCTTC. It specifies CASSPSAGTSYNEQFF.

The sample holds a few counts of this clone. The CDR3 nucleotides are TGTGCCAGCAGTCCGACAGGGGGTTACGCTGAAGCTTTCTTT. Translating it yields CASSPTGGYAEAFF. The V call is TRBV5-8, the J call TRBJ1-1; 9 nucleotides line up with TRBD1. This CDR3 is built from 14 residues. Trimming cost V 5 bases and J 6 bases; bases outside gene matches: 8. Germline V gene sequence: CDR1 SGHTS, CDR2 YDEGEE.

The chain links TRBV4-1 to TRBJ2-7; TRBD1 aligns across 12 bases. CDR1 MGHRA and CDR2 YSYEKL come from the germline V gene. The CDR3 loop spans 15 amino acids. The junction had 6 bases not matched to a gene; V was cut back by 4 bases and J by 5 bases. In nucleotides, the CDR3 is TGCGCCAGCAGCCGTTCCGGGACAGGGGGCAACGAGCAGTACTTC. This translates into CASSRSGTGGNEQYF.

The chain couples TRBV30 to TRBJ2-6, with 8 positions matching TRBD2. V lost 2 bases, J lost 2 bases, and 5 bases stayed unmatched. Germline-derived CDR1 and CDR2 are GTSNPN and SVGIG (reference sequence). The CDR3 consists of 16 residues. In nucleotides, the CDR3 is TGTGCCTGGAGTAGCGGGGGAGGGACTGGGGCCAACGTCCTGACTTTC. Amino acids: CAWSSGGGTGANVLTF.